This T cell receptor (beta chain) was found in a study of blood T cell repertoires in COVID-19. Generated by immunoSEQ multiplex PCR, the TCRdb table keeps only in-frame clones and is missing some. The sample lists approximately 60,000 clones; 70% to 90% were seen once. CDR3 size: 14 residues. Trimming took off 2 bases at V and 5 bases at J, with 9 bases between the two ends. From germline, CDR1 is MGHDK and CDR2 SYGVNS. The gene calls are TRBV25-1 and TRBJ1-4; D is unresolved. The sequenced material came from peripheral blood. The sequence was collected from a man in his fifties or sixties with active COVID-19. The CDR3 spells CASSENWSNEKLFF. DNA for the CDR3: TGTGCCAGCAGTGAAAACTGGTCAAATGAAAAACTGTTTTTT.